These T cell receptor beta chains were read from a single sample in a study of beta chain features in type 1 diabetes. Produced via immunoSEQ multiplex PCR; TCRdb's table is partial and in-frame only. The sample has 300,000 to 450,000 clones; roughly 12% are singletons. Sample: naive CD4+ T cells from blood. These receptor sequences come from a man younger than 30 in good health. The CDR3 runs from the conserved cysteine through the conserved F or W. The D gene is left open where the match is weak. Clone size appears in some rows only: once, few, many, or a class for an expanded clone.

TRBJ2-7 | TRBV13 | few | TRBD1 | TGTGCCAGCAGCTTAGGGGGACAGGGTGGGTCCTACGAGCAGTACTTC | CASSLGGQGGSYEQYF
TRBJ2-3 | TRBV7-2 | few | TRBD2 | TGTGCCAGCAGCTTAGGACTAGCGGGGGTTGGTACGCAGTATTTT | CASSLGLAGVGTQYF
TRBJ2-2 | TRBV27 | few | . | TGTGCCAGCAATAATCTCGGTGGGGAGCTGTTTTTT | CASNNLGGELFF
TRBJ2-7 | TRBV7-2 | . | . | TGTGCCAGCAGCTTCAGAGGCGAGCAGTACTTC | CASSFRGEQYF
TRBJ2-4 | TRBV4-2 | . | TRBD1 | TGTGCCAGCAGCCAAGATGGGACAGGGCGGGACATTCAGTACTTC | CASSQDGTGRDIQYF
TRBJ1-2 | TRBV6-5 | . | TRBD1 | TGTGCCAGCAGCGTTCGGACAGGGCTAGGCTATGGCTACACCTTC | CASSVRTGLGYGYTF
TRBJ2-5 | TRBV11-2 | few | . | TGTGCCAGCAGCTTAGGGCGAGGCCTGGATGAGACCCAGTACTTC | CASSLGRGLDETQYF
TRBJ2-1 | TRBV7-2 | few | TRBD2 | TGTGCCAGCAGCGTCGCATCACTAGCGGAAGCCTACAATGAGCAGTTCTTC | CASSVASLAEAYNEQFF
TRBJ2-5 | TRBV5-4 | few | . | TGTGCCAGCAGCTTGGAACTAGTGGGGGAGACCCAGTACTTC | CASSLELVGETQYF
TRBJ1-6 | TRBV6-5 | few | . | TGTGCCAGCAGGAAGAGCTCCTATAATTCACCCCTCCACTTT | CASRKSSYNSPLHF
TRBJ1-6 | TRBV18 | . | . | TGTGCCAGCTCACCACAAGAAGCTGGGCCCGATAATTCACCCCTCCACTTT | CASSPQEAGPDNSPLHF
TRBJ2-2 | TRBV7-2 | . | . | TGTGCCAGCAGCTTAGACGGCGGGGAGCTGTTTTTT | CASSLDGGELFF
TRBJ1-4 | TRBV2 | . | . | TGTGCCAGCAGACTGACAGGCTCGGACAAACTGTTTTTT | CASRLTGSDKLFF
TRBJ1-2 | TRBV27 | few | . | TGTGCCAGCAGTTTTGAGGGAAACTATGGCTACACCTTC | CASSFEGNYGYTF
TRBJ1-5 | TRBV19 | . | . | TGTGCCAGTTGCGAGGGGAGGCAGCCCCAGCATTTT | CASCEGRQPQHF
TRBJ2-3 | TRBV4-3 | . | TRBD1 | TGCGCCAGCAGCCAAGGCGGGACAGGGGTTGGTACGCAGTATTTT | CASSQGGTGVGTQYF
TRBJ1-2 | TRBV28 | . | TRBD1 | TGTGCCAGCAGCACAATCACAGGGGGCCACTATGGCTACACCTTC | CASSTITGGHYGYTF
TRBJ1-2 | TRBV6-1 | . | . | TGTGCCAGCAGGAGTAGGCCCGACTCTAACTATGGCTACACCTTC | CASRSRPDSNYGYTF
TRBJ1-2 | TRBV18 | . | TRBD1 | TGTGCCAGCTCACCGGGACAGGGTCTTTATGGCTACACCTTC | CASSPGQGLYGYTF
TRBJ2-7 | TRBV30 | few | TRBD1 | TGTGCCTGGGGGGGGACAGGCCCCTACGAGCAGTACTTC | CAWGGTGPYEQYF
TRBJ2-1 | TRBV18 | . | TRBD2 | TGTGCCAGCTCACCAGGGGGACTAGGTACTTCCTACAATGAGCAGTTCTTC | CASSPGGLGTSYNEQFF
TRBJ1-2 | TRBV6-5 | . | TRBD1 | TGTGCCAGCATCATGACAGGGGGCAAGGGAGGCTACACCTTC | CASIMTGGKGGYTF
TRBJ2-1 | TRBV5-1 | . | . | TGCGCCAGCAGCTTGTCGGGGGAGTGGTACAATGAGCAGTTCTTC | CASSLSGEWYNEQFF
TRBJ1-2 | TRBV5-4 | once | TRBD1 | TGTGCCAGCAGCCCCAGGGACAGGGGGTTACCTGGCTACACCTTC | CASSPRDRGLPGYTF
TRBJ2-3 | TRBV29-1 | . | TRBD2 | TGCAGCGTTGATCTAGCGGGGCCCACAGATACGCAGTATTTT | CSVDLAGPTDTQYF
TRBJ1-2 | TRBV5-4 | few | TRBD1 | TGTGCCAGCAGCACCGGACAGGGGGGATTCTATGGCTACACCTTC | CASSTGQGGFYGYTF
TRBJ1-5 | TRBV28 | few | . | TGTGCCAGTGCTCCGGGAGGGCGACAGCCCCAGCATTTT | CASAPGGRQPQHF
TRBJ2-2 | TRBV7-3 | few | . | TGTGCCAGCAGCCAAGACAGCGCGAACACCGGGGAGCTGTTTTTT | CASSQDSANTGELFF
TRBJ2-1 | TRBV7-3 | . | . | TGTGCCAGCAGCTTAATGTCAGGACAGCTACCTTCGTTCTTC | CASSLMSGQLPSFF
TRBJ2-7 | TRBV10-3 | many | . | TGTGCCATCAGTGAGGCGGCTAGCAGGACGTACGAGCAGTACTTC | CAISEAASRTYEQYF
TRBJ1-1 | TRBV13 | few | . | TGTGCCAGCAGCCCGGGAGGTAACACTGAAGCTTTCTTT | CASSPGGNTEAFF
TRBJ2-3 | TRBV7-9 | . | . | TGTGCCAGCAGACCGGGAACAAACACAGATACGCAGTATTTT | CASRPGTNTDTQYF
TRBJ1-1 | TRBV5-1 | few | TRBD1 | TGCGCCAGCAGCTTTACAGGGGGCCTCACTGAAGCTTTCTTT | CASSFTGGLTEAFF
TRBJ1-5 | TRBV19 | . | . | TGTGCCAGTAGTCCACACAGGGATCAGCCCCAGCATTTT | CASSPHRDQPQHF
TRBJ2-7 | TRBV4-1 | few | TRBD2 | TGCGCCAGCAGCCAAGGAGCGGGGGGATTCTACGAGCAGTACTTC | CASSQGAGGFYEQYF
TRBJ1-1 | TRBV7-3 | . | . | TGTGCCAGCAGCTCAACCGGGTTCGCTGAAGCTTTCTTT | CASSSTGFAEAFF
TRBJ2-3 | TRBV7-2 | few | TRBD2 | TGTGCCAGCAGCTTAGTGGGACTAGCGGGGATTGGGGATACGCAGTATTTT | CASSLVGLAGIGDTQYF
TRBJ1-2 | TRBV6-5 | few | . | TGTGCCAGCAGTTCCAGAGGGTACTATGGCTACACCTTC | CASSSRGYYGYTF
TRBJ1-5 | TRBV7-9 | . | . | TGTGCCAGCAGCTATGGGGACTATAGCAATCAGCCCCAGCATTTT | CASSYGDYSNQPQHF
TRBJ1-1 | TRBV25-1 | few | . | TGTGCCAGCAGCACCAGGGGCAGCAATTCTGAAGCTTTCTTT | CASSTRGSNSEAFF
TRBJ2-7 | TRBV5-1 | . | TRBD1 | TGCGCCAGCAGCTTGACAGGGGGCCAGGACGAGCAGTACTTC | CASSLTGGQDEQYF
TRBJ2-3 | TRBV4-3 | . | TRBD1 | TGCGCCAGCAGGACAGGGAATGGAGATACGCAGTATTTT | CASRTGNGDTQYF
TRBJ2-7 | TRBV28 | few | TRBD1 | TGTGCCAGCAGTCGGACCGGGACAGGGGGGGTAGAGCAGTACTTC | CASSRTGTGGVEQYF
TRBJ2-7 | TRBV15 | . | TRBD2 | TGTGCCACCAGCCGTAATAGCGGGAGGCATTCCTACGAGCAGTACTTC | CATSRNSGRHSYEQYF
TRBJ2-5 | TRBV25-1 | few | . | TGTGCCAGCAGCGCCCTAGCCGGGGGAGGTTGGTCCCAGTACTTC | CASSALAGGGWSQYF
TRBJ2-5 | TRBV28 | few | TRBD2 | TGTGCCAGCAGTCTAAGCGGGGGTTCGAGGGAGACCCAGTACTTC | CASSLSGGSRETQYF
TRBJ2-7 | TRBV7-9 | many | TRBD1 | TGTGCCAGCAGTCCGAAAGGGTCCACAGGGGACTACGAGCAGTACTTC | CASSPKGSTGDYEQYF
TRBJ2-2 | TRBV19 | few | TRBD1 | TGTGCCAGTAGGGTTGCCGGGACAGCCTACACCGGGGAGCTGTTTTTT | CASRVAGTAYTGELFF
TRBJ1-5 | TRBV30 | . | . | TGTGCCTGGAGTGTGTCCCTTAGCAATCAGCCCCAGCATTTT | CAWSVSLSNQPQHF
TRBJ2-7 | TRBV30 | few | TRBD1 | TGTGCCTGGAGTCGAGGACAGGGGGTAGCAAAGCAGTACTTC | CAWSRGQGVAKQYF
TRBJ2-1 | TRBV10-3 | few | TRBD2 | TGTGCCATCAGTGAGTCGACTTGGACTAGAAACGAGCAGTTCTTC | CAISESTWTRNEQFF
TRBJ2-2 | TRBV4-3 | few | . | TGCGCCAGCAGCCAACCCACAGGGCCCGCCACCGGGGAGCTGTTTTTT | CASSQPTGPATGELFF
TRBJ1-5 | TRBV19 | . | . | TGTGCCAGTAGTATCCAGAATAGCAATCAGCCCCAGCATTTT | CASSIQNSNQPQHF
TRBJ1-5 | TRBV18 | few | . | TGTGCCAGCTCCTCTACACCGGGGATCGTTGGCAATCAGCCCCAGCATTTT | CASSSTPGIVGNQPQHF
TRBJ2-7 | TRBV9 | . | TRBD1 | TGTGCCAGCAGCGCCCGGACAGGGAGCTCCTACGAGCAGTACTTC | CASSARTGSSYEQYF
TRBJ1-6 | TRBV30 | . | . | TGTGCCTGGGCAGGGTTAAGTAATTCACCCCTCCACTTT | CAWAGLSNSPLHF
TRBJ2-7 | TRBV25-1 | few | . | TGTGCCACCCGCTTAGGGGGAACCTACGAGCAGTACTTC | CATRLGGTYEQYF
TRBJ1-3 | TRBV29-1 | few | . | TGCAGCGTGCGCAAAGTTTTTTCTGGAAACACCATATATTTT | CSVRKVFSGNTIYF
TRBJ2-3 | TRBV7-9 | few | . | TGTGCCAGCAGCTCGGACTCCTATACGCAGTATTTT | CASSSDSYTQYF